These 32 T cell receptor beta chains were all obtained from the same sample, sequenced in a study of blood T cell repertoires in COVID-19. Only in-frame clones appear in the TCRdb table, and some are missing; sequencing was by immunoSEQ multiplex PCR. The sample includes approximately 140,000 clones, 65% to 85% of them seen just once. Sequencing was done on a sample of peripheral blood. These receptors were obtained from a man aged 25-45 years with COVID-19, enrolled during active disease.

The chain joins TRBV19 to TRBJ2-3; 8 bases line up with TRBD2. CDR1 is LNHDA and CDR2 is SQIVND in the germline V gene (reference sequence). The CDR3 covers 15 residues. V lost 2 bases and J lost 4; bases outside the gene matches: 5. The CDR3 DNA follows: TGTGCCAGTAGTATAAGCGGGAGTCCTGCAGATACGCAGTATTTT. Translating it yields CASSISGSPADTQYF.

The chain has TRBV7-8 and TRBJ2-1; 8 positions agree with TRBD2. With V trimmed by 4 bases and J by 6 bases, 8 bases remained unmatched. CDR3 length: 15 residues. Germline lookup yields CDR1 SGHVS and CDR2 FQNEAQ. The CDR3 coding sequence is TGTGCCAGCAGCTCACGGGAGGGCCAGGGCAATGAGCAGTTCTTC. It is translated as CASSSREGQGNEQFF.

The genes are TRBV28 and TRBJ2-7, with TRBD2 matching 9 bases. The CDR3 consists of 14 residues. CDR1 is MDHEN and CDR2 is SYDVKM in the germline V gene. V trimming: 1 base; J trimming: 5 bases; junction bases outside the gene matches: 3. The CDR3 sequence: CASSLLAGDDEQYF. CDR3 DNA: TGTGCCAGCAGTTTATTAGCGGGGGACGACGAGCAGTACTTC.

V usage is TRBV6-5 and J usage is TRBJ2-1; TRBD2 matches 8 bases. This CDR3 is built from 13 residues. CDR1 and CDR2 from the germline V gene are MNHEY and SVGAGI. The trim removed 5 bases at V and 8 bases at J, leaving 5 bases unmatched. CDR3 bases: TGTGCCAGCAGTCCTGGGACTAGACATGAGCAGTTCTTC. Its protein product is CASSPGTRHEQFF.

This sequence joins TRBV9 and TRBJ2-7, with a tentative D call TRBD2 (6 bases). There are 14 residues in the CDR3. The V end lost 5 bases, the J end lost 2 bases, and 14 bases lay between the germline ends. Germline assignment: CDR1 SGDLS and CDR2 YYNGEE. The CDR3 nucleotides are TGTGCCAGCAGTGTGGAGGGCACGGCCTACGAGCAGTACTTC. Translation gives CASSVEGTAYEQYF.

V gene TRBV13 combines with J gene TRBJ1-1, with D possibly matching TRBD1 (6 bases). Germline V lookup: CDR1 PRHDT, CDR2 FYEKMQ (reference sequence). V was shortened by 6 bases and J by 7 bases, with 15 bases between the two germline ends. CDR3 length: 13 residues. CDR3 sequence (DNA): TGTGCCAGCAGAACAGGGTGGGTAGGTGAAGCTTTCTTT. Amino acid sequence: CASRTGWVGEAFF.

The chain combines TRBV2 with TRBJ2-7; 7 nucleotides align to TRBD2. The CDR3 has 13 residues. The V and J ends lost 8 bases and 4 bases, in that order; junction bases with no gene match: 8. CDR1 SNHLY and CDR2 FYNNEI come from the germline V gene. CDR3 coding DNA: TGTGCCAGCGAGGGAGGGATTTATTACGAGCAGTACTTC. Residues: CASEGGIYYEQYF. The full variable domain, completed using reference TRBV2 and TRBJ2-7, is EPEVTQTPSHQVTQMGQEVILRCVPISNHLYFYWYRQILGQKVEFLVSFYNNEISEKSEIFDDQFSVERPDGSNFTLKIRSTKLEDSAMYFCASEGGIYYEQYFGPGTRLTVT.

The chain joins TRBV11-3 to TRBJ2-5, with TRBD1 identical over 7 bases. Trimming took 4 bases from V and 5 from J; bases not matched to a gene: 7. The germline CDR1 and CDR2 sequences are SGHNT and YENEEA. The CDR3 has 14 amino acids. CDR3 in DNA: TGTGCCAGCAGCTCGCGACAGGGCGGGGAGACCCAGTACTTC. The encoded protein is CASSSRQGGETQYF.

The chain is built from TRBV3-1 (or the pseudogene TRBV3-2) and TRBJ2-2; 9 positions match TRBD2. Germline V gene data show CDR1 as LGHDT and CDR2 as YNNKEL (reference sequence). Trimming took 4 bases from V and 2 from J; bases not matched to a gene: 2. CDR3 size: 15 residues. The CDR3 protein is CASSRTSVNTGELFF. DNA of the CDR3: TGTGCCAGCAGCCGGACTAGCGTAAACACCGGGGAGCTGTTTTTT.

The rearrangement joins TRBV6-5 to TRBJ2-7, with TRBD2 as a possible D gene (6 bases). V lost 7 bases and J lost 0, with 16 bases in between. Germline CDR1 MNHEY, CDR2 SVGAGI. CDR3 size: 15 residues. The CDR3, as DNA: TGTGCCAGCATGTTGGAGGGACTTCTCTCCTACGAGCAGTACTTC. This sequence encodes CASMLEGLLSYEQYF.

In DNA, the CDR3 is TGTGCCAGCAGTGGACAGGGGATCGCTGGAAACACCATATATTTT. It encodes CASSGQGIAGNTIYF. This rearrangement joins TRBV2 to TRBJ1-3; the match to TRBD1 covers 8 bases. V shed 4 bases, J shed 2 bases, and the junction held 4 bases outside the gene matches. Looked up from germline, CDR1 is SNHLY and CDR2 is FYNNEI. This CDR3 is built from 15 residues.

This clone was observed once. This chain connects TRBV6-1 to TRBJ1-1; 7 bases fit TRBD1. After removal of 0 bases from V and 10 bases from J, the junction contained 5 bases not matched to a gene. Germline V gene lookup returns CDR1 MNHNS and CDR2 SASEGT. The CDR3 loop spans 13 amino acids. CDR3 sequence (DNA): TGTGCCAGCAGTGAAGCAGACAGGGAGGCAGCTTTCTTT. It is translated as CASSEADREAAFF.

The chain carries TRBV18 and TRBJ1-6, with 7 nucleotides matching TRBD1. J was trimmed by 5 bases and V by 2 bases; bases with no gene match: 3. The germline CDR1 and CDR2 sequences are KGHSH and LQKENI. This CDR3 contains 15 residues. CDR3 nucleotide sequence: TGTGCCAGCTCACCAAGACAGGGCAATAATTCACCCCTCCACTTT. The encoded protein is CASSPRQGNNSPLHF.

The chain carries TRBV6-2 or TRBV6-3 and TRBJ2-7; D is undetermined. Looked up from germline, CDR1 is MNHEY and CDR2 is SVGEGT. The germline V and J ends were trimmed by 2 bases and 2 bases, with 13 bases remaining between them. The CDR3 has 15 amino acids. The DNA for the CDR3 is TGTGCCAGCAGTTACAGCCCAGGAACCGCCTACGAGCAGTACTTC. Its protein is CASSYSPGTAYEQYF.

The V and J genes are TRBV27 and TRBJ1-1, with 8 bases that match TRBD1. This CDR3 is built from 14 residues. CDR1 is MNHEY, CDR2 SMNVEV, per germline (reference sequence). After removal of 5 bases from V and 4 bases from J, the junction contained 6 bases not matched to a gene. The CDR3 bases are TGTGCCAGCAGTCCCCGACAGGGGATCACTGAAGCTTTCTTT. Its protein is CASSPRQGITEAFF.

This chain connects TRBV28 to TRBJ1-1; weak D call: TRBD1 (5 bases). The germline V gene has CDR1 MDHEN and CDR2 SYDVKM. The CDR3 is 14 amino acids. Trimming took 1 base from V and 5 from J, leaving 11 bases between them. CDR3 in DNA: TGTGCCAGCAGTTTATTGGGGTCAGGGACTGAAGCTTTCTTT. Residues: CASSLLGSGTEAFF.

J is TRBJ2-3 and V is TRBV28; TRBD2 aligns across 8 bases. The V segment lost 2 bases and the J segment 4 bases; nucleotides outside the gene matches: 5. This CDR3 is built from 15 residues. The germline V gene encodes CDR1 MDHEN and CDR2 SYDVKM. As DNA, the CDR3 is TGTGCCAGCAGTTTACTCGGGAGGGAATCAGATACGCAGTATTTT. This codes for CASSLLGRESDTQYF. Using reference TRBV28 and TRBJ2-3 for the parts outside the CDR3, the full variable domain is DVKVTQSSRYLVKRTGEKVFLECVQDMDHENMFWYRQDPGLGLRLIYFSYDVKMKEKGDIPEGYSVSREKKERFSLILESASTNQTSMYLCASSLLGRESDTQYFGPGTRLTVL.

The chain joins TRBV15 to TRBJ1-4; no reliable D call. CDR1 and CDR2 from the germline V gene are LNHNV and YYDKDF (reference sequence). V dropped 3 bases and J dropped 8 bases, with 16 bases sitting between them. The CDR3 totals 15 residues. The CDR3 here is CATSRASPGEEKLFF. DNA of the CDR3: TGTGCCACCAGCAGGGCGTCACCCGGAGAAGAAAAACTGTTTTTT.

This clone was picked up a small number of times. Other DNA variants within this sample encode the same CDR3. The chain is built from TRBV9 and TRBJ2-1, with D tentatively TRBD2 (5 bases). The CDR3 contains 15 residues. Germline V lookup: CDR1 SGDLS, CDR2 YYNGEE. Trimming stripped 0 bases from V and 3 bases from J, with 10 bases between. The CDR3 here is CASSVEPGFYNEQFF. The CDR3 DNA is TGTGCCAGCAGCGTAGAGCCGGGGTTCTACAATGAGCAGTTCTTC. The full variable domain, in which reference TRBV9 and TRBJ2-1 provide the parts outside the CDR3, is DSGVTQTPKHLITATGQRVTLRCSPRSGDLSVYWYQQSLDQGLQFLIQYYNGEERAKGNILERFSAQQFPDLHSELNLSSLELGDSALYFCASSVEPGFYNEQFFGPGTRLTVL.

The CDR3 protein is CASSKSENYGYTF. DNA of the CDR3: TGTGCCAGCAGCAAATCGGAGAACTATGGCTACACCTTC. The chain employs TRBV28 and TRBJ1-2; no firm D call. From germline, CDR1 is MDHEN and CDR2 SYDVKM. The CDR3 runs to 13 residues. V lost 6 bases to trimming and J lost 2 bases, with 10 bases between them.

The V gene is TRBV6-1, the J gene TRBJ2-7, with TRBD2 as a possible D gene (5 bases). This CDR3 has 13 residues. Germline-derived CDR1 and CDR2 are MNHNS and SASEGT. The V gene lost 1 base and the J gene lost 7 bases, with 11 bases spanning the gap. CDR3 nucleotide sequence: TGTGCCAGCAGTGAAGGGGAGATCGGGGAGCAGTACTTC. It translates to CASSEGEIGEQYF.

The V and J genes are TRBV10-3 and TRBJ2-1, with 9 bases identical to TRBD2. This CDR3 contains 20 residues. V lost 1 base to trimming and J lost 5 bases; unmatched junction nucleotides: 18. Germline CDR1 is ENHRY and CDR2 is SYGVKD. DNA of the CDR3: TGTGCCATCAGTGAGTTAACGGGCATTGTAGCGGGAGAAAACCACAATGAGCAGTTCTTC. The encoded protein is CAISELTGIVAGENHNEQFF.

The V call is TRBV6-5, the J call TRBJ2-1; 7 nucleotides align to TRBD1. The CDR3 length is 15 residues. Trimming took 6 bases from V and 5 from J; bases not matched to a gene: 10. Germline assignment: CDR1 MNHEY and CDR2 SVGAGI. The CDR3 region has the DNA TGTGCCAGCAGCCGGGGACAGACCCCTAACAATGAGCAGTTCTTC. Its protein is CASSRGQTPNNEQFF.

The chain links TRBV24-1 to TRBJ2-7; 7 bases are a match to TRBD2. Germline CDR1 and CDR2: KGHDR and SFDVKD. This CDR3 has 14 amino acids. V trimming: 2 bases; J trimming: 6 bases; junction bases outside the gene matches: 6. This CDR3 is CATSDSGLPGEQYF. CDR3 nucleotides: TGTGCCACCAGTGATTCGGGACTACCAGGCGAGCAGTACTTC.

The chain combines TRBV6-5 with TRBJ1-6, with TRBD1 identical over 7 bases. V gave up 6 bases and J gave up 5 bases; unmatched junction bases: 7. This CDR3 has 15 amino acids. The germline gives CDR1 MNHEY, CDR2 SVGAGI. This CDR3 is CASSARDSNNSPLHF. CDR3 sequence (DNA): TGTGCCAGCAGCGCCCGGGACAGCAATAATTCACCCCTCCACTTT.

The chain employs TRBV5-1 and TRBJ2-5; no reliable D call. The V end was cut by 0 bases, the J end by 1 base, with 10 bases between. There are 15 residues in the CDR3. Germline CDR1 and CDR2: SGHRS and YFSETQ. For the CDR3, the DNA is TGCGCCAGCAGCTTGGATGAGTTTACCCAAGAGACCCAGTACTTC. It is translated as CASSLDEFTQETQYF.

The genes are TRBV2 and TRBJ2-3, with 12 bases aligning to TRBD1. This CDR3 comprises 14 residues. The V segment lost 8 bases and the J segment 7 bases; nucleotides outside the gene matches: 7. The germline CDR1 and CDR2 sequences are SNHLY and FYNNEI. As DNA, the CDR3 is TGTGCCAGCGACCGGGACAGGGGGCGAAATACGCAGTATTTT. Its translation: CASDRDRGRNTQYF.

This chain uses TRBV5-1 with TRBJ2-7; perhaps TRBD2 as D (5 bases). CDR1 SGHRS and CDR2 YFSETQ come from the germline V gene. Deletions cut 3 bases from V and 4 bases from J, with 11 bases between. The CDR3 covers 13 residues. In DNA form, the CDR3 reads TGCGCCAGCAGCTGGGGAGTAGAGTACGAGCAGTACTTC. Residues: CASSWGVEYEQYF.

The chain has TRBV27 and TRBJ1-5; 9 nucleotides line up with TRBD1. The CDR3 runs to 15 residues. With 3 bases clipped from V and 4 bases from J, the junction kept 4 bases outside the gene matches. Per the germline V gene, CDR1 is MNHEY and CDR2 is SMNVEV (reference sequence). CDR3 sequence reads: CASSFTGGSNQPQHF. Written as DNA, the CDR3 is TGTGCCAGCAGTTTTACAGGGGGCAGTAATCAGCCCCAGCATTTT.

This chain uses TRBV11-2 with TRBJ1-3; D is perhaps TRBD1 (6 bases). Trimming stripped 5 bases from V and 5 bases from J, with 13 bases between. This CDR3 has 14 residues. The V gene's germline CDR1 is SGHAT and CDR2 FQNNGV. DNA of the CDR3: TGTGCCAGCAGCCCGGGCAGGGGAAGAAACACCATATATTTT. This gives the protein CASSPGRGRNTIYF. Drawing the rest from reference TRBV11-2 and TRBJ1-3, the complete variable domain is EAGVAQSPRYKIIEKRQSVAFWCNPISGHATLYWYQQILGQGPKLLIQFQNNGVVDDSQLPKDRFSAERLKGVDSTLKIQPAKLEDSAVYLCASSPGRGRNTIYFGEGSWLTVV.

The chain uses TRBV27 and TRBJ1-5; 7 bases align to TRBD1. J was trimmed by 0 bases and V by 2 bases; bases with no gene match: 7. The CDR3 totals 17 residues. Germline CDR1 MNHEY, CDR2 SMNVEV (reference sequence). In DNA, the CDR3 is TGTGCCAGCAGTTTAAGAGGGACAGTTAATAGCAATCAGCCCCAGCATTTT. Protein: CASSLRGTVNSNQPQHF.

This chain connects TRBV10-3 to TRBJ1-3, with D hard to call. The CDR3 is 14 residues long. CDR1 is ENHRY, CDR2 SYGVKD, per germline. V was trimmed by 5 bases and J by 0 bases, leaving 8 bases between them. For the CDR3, the DNA is TGTGCCATCAGTAGTCCGAGCTCTGGAAACACCATATATTTT. Translated, it gives CAISSPSSGNTIYF.